The 25 T cell receptor beta chains given below trace back to one sample, sequenced in a study of OX40 agonist ivuxolimab in advanced cancers. Here immunoSEQ multiplex PCR was the method, and the copy in TCRdb shows in-frame clones only, minus some. The sample yields some 83,000 clones, 70% to 90% seen once. The material was CD4+ or CD8+ T cells sorted from blood, obtained in a trial of the OX40 agonist ivuxolimab. These receptors came from an adult with an advanced solid tumor such as melanoma, head and neck, liver or kidney cancer.

Details on this clone: A read error may account for a junction end that differs from germline. This chain uses TRBV7-7 with TRBJ2-5, with TRBD1 identical over 10 bases. The CDR3 is 13 amino acids. Germline V gives CDR1 SSHAT, CDR2 FNYEAQ (reference sequence). As DNA, the CDR3 is TGTGCTAGCAGCTTAAGGACAGGGGGGACCCAGTACTTC. Amino acid sequence: CASSLRTGGTQYF.

The chain recombines TRBV7-2 with TRBJ2-5, with no clear D. Germline CDR1 SGHTA, CDR2 FQGNSA. Deletions cut 5 bases from V and 5 bases from J, with 12 bases between. The CDR3 sequence is 13 residues long. CDR3 DNA: TGTGCCAGCAGCCCCCCACCCCTGGAGACCCAGTACTTC. Residues: CASSPPPLETQYF.

This chain joins TRBV18 and TRBJ1-5, with TRBD1 as a possible D gene (6 bases). The germline gives CDR1 KGHSH, CDR2 LQKENI. V was shortened by 3 bases and J by 4 bases, with 10 bases between the two germline ends. CDR3 length equals 14 residues. For the CDR3, the DNA is TGTGCCAGCTCACCGGACAGTTCAAATCAGCCCCAGCATTTT. It yields the protein CASSPDSSNQPQHF.

The chain is built from TRBV6-1 and TRBJ2-7; 7 bases fit TRBD2. V shed 8 bases, J shed 0 bases, and the junction held 7 bases outside the gene matches. Per germline, CDR1 MNHNS and CDR2 SASEGT. The CDR3 sequence is 14 residues long. As DNA, the CDR3 is TGTGCCAGCGCCAAAAGCGGGGCCTCCTACGAGCAGTACTTC. This encodes CASAKSGASYEQYF.

As DNA, the CDR3 is TGTGCCAGTAGCCTCCTTGCCGAGCAAGAGACCCAGTACTTC. It is translated as CASSLLAEQETQYF. The rearrangement uses TRBV19 and TRBJ2-5; D is unclear. This CDR3 spans 14 amino acids. CDR1 LNHDA and CDR2 SQIVND come from the germline V gene (reference sequence). Trimming left V 6 bases short and J 2 bases short, with 13 bases between.

The rearrangement uses TRBV6-1 and TRBJ2-5; TRBD1 is a possible D gene (6 bases). With 6 bases removed from V and 5 bases from J, the gap between germline ends came to 19 bases. Germline CDR1 MNHNS, CDR2 SASEGT. CDR3 length equals 15 residues. The DNA for the CDR3 is TGTGCCAGCAGATTGGGGGCGGCCCAAGACGAGACCCAGTACTTC. This sequence encodes CASRLGAAQDETQYF.

V usage is TRBV6-6 and J usage is TRBJ2-2; D gene ambiguous. Trimming cost V 8 bases and J 6 bases, with 4 bases left between them. CDR1 is MNHNY and CDR2 is SVGAGI in the germline V gene (reference sequence). The CDR3 contains 10 residues. The CDR3: CASGAGELFF. In DNA form, the CDR3 reads TGTGCCAGCGGGGCCGGGGAGCTGTTTTTT.

The chain recombines TRBV9 with TRBJ2-1, with 10 positions matching TRBD2. Per germline, CDR1 SGDLS and CDR2 YYNGEE. V shed 2 bases, J shed 7 bases, and the junction held 3 bases outside the gene matches. The CDR3 runs 14 residues. As DNA, the CDR3 is TGTGCCAGCAGCGTGAGGGGACTAGCGAATGAGCAGTTCTTC. Residues: CASSVRGLANEQFF. Supplemented by reference TRBV9 and TRBJ2-1, the full variable domain reads DSGVTQTPKHLITATGQRVTLRCSPRSGDLSVYWYQQSLDQGLQFLIQYYNGEERAKGNILERFSAQQFPDLHSELNLSSLELGDSALYFCASSVRGLANEQFFGPGTRLTVL.

The chain uses TRBV27 and TRBJ2-2; D perhaps matches TRBD1 (5 bases). There are 14 residues in the CDR3. With 6 bases removed from V and 5 bases from J, the gap between germline ends came to 13 bases. In germline, CDR1 is MNHEY, CDR2 SMNVEV (reference sequence). CDR3 sequence reads: CASRGHLSTGELFF. CDR3 bases: TGTGCCAGCAGAGGACACCTTAGTACCGGGGAGCTGTTTTTT.

CDR3 nucleotides: TGTGCCAGCAGTTATAGGCAGGTGGAGCCCCAGCATTTT. It codes for CASSYRQVEPQHF. V is TRBV2 and J is TRBJ1-5; D call uncertain. This CDR3 is built from 13 residues. The ends were cut back, 5 bases at V and 8 bases at J, with 13 bases in the middle. The germline gives CDR1 SNHLY, CDR2 FYNNEI.

The genes are TRBV18 and TRBJ2-3; 13 bases match TRBD2. The CDR3 covers 17 residues. Germline V CDR1 and CDR2: KGHSH, LQKENI. The ends lost 6 bases at V and 1 base at J; junction bases unmatched: 7. The CDR3 is CASSRLAGGLGTDTQYF. The CDR3 coding sequence is TGTGCCAGCTCGCGACTAGCGGGAGGTTTGGGCACAGATACGCAGTATTTT. The full variable domain, rest sourced from reference TRBV18 and TRBJ2-3, is NAGVMQNPRHLVRRRGQEARLRCSPMKGHSHVYWYRQLPEEGLKFMVYLQKENIIDESGMPKERFSAEFPKEGPSILRIQQVVRGDSAAYFCASSRLAGGLGTDTQYFGPGTRLTVL.

This clone was recorded a few times. The chain employs TRBV7-8 and TRBJ2-4; no clear D gene. Per the germline V gene, CDR1 is SGHVS and CDR2 is FQNEAQ. Trimming removed 4 bases from V and 13 bases from J, with 20 bases in between. This CDR3 is 14 amino acids long. As DNA, the CDR3 is TGTGCCAGCAGCTCCTATTCCGGCCCCAGCAAGCAGTACTTC. Protein product: CASSSYSGPSKQYF.

The chain carries TRBV30 and TRBJ2-3; 12 bases align to TRBD2. After removal of 0 bases from V and 4 bases from J, the junction contained 5 bases not matched to a gene. The CDR3 contains 16 residues. CDR1 and CDR2 from the germline V gene are GTSNPN and SVGIG (reference sequence). The CDR3 is CAWSVTSGGNPDTQYF. Written as DNA, the CDR3 is TGTGCCTGGAGTGTAACTAGCGGGGGGAACCCAGATACGCAGTATTTT.

This chain links TRBV2 with TRBJ1-1; D not resolved. V was trimmed by 1 base and J by 1 base, leaving 4 bases between them. Germline-derived CDR1 and CDR2 are SNHLY and FYNNEI. The CDR3 is 13 amino acids. CDR3 sequence reads: CASSEVRNTEAFF. The CDR3 bases are TGTGCCAGCAGTGAAGTGAGGAACACTGAAGCTTTCTTT.

The chain recombines TRBV30 with TRBJ2-5; D uncertain. Germline CDR1 reads GTSNPN; CDR2 reads SVGIG (reference sequence). Trimming took 5 bases from V and 1 from J, leaving 14 bases between them. The CDR3 extends over 14 amino acids. The CDR3 nucleotides are TGTGCCTGGGGTCCTTTGAACCGCCAAGAGACCCAGTACTTC. Translating gives CAWGPLNRQETQYF.

CDR3 in DNA: TGTGCCAGCAGCCCCCGGGCAAAGCAGGACTATGGCTACACCTTC. This translates into CASSPRAKQDYGYTF. The V and J genes are TRBV5-4 and TRBJ1-2; no reliable D call. Germline lookup yields CDR1 SGHNT and CDR2 YYREEE (reference sequence). Trimming pared 4 bases from V and 3 bases from J, leaving 16 bases between. This CDR3 is 15 amino acids long. Variable domain in full (rest from reference TRBV5-4 and TRBJ1-2): ETGVTQSPTHLIKTRGQQVTLRCSSQSGHNTVSWYQQALGQGPQFIFQYYREEENGRGNFPPRFSGLQFPNYSSELNVNALELDDSALYLCASSPRAKQDYGYTFGSGTRLTVV.

The chain has TRBV27 and TRBJ1-4, with D unclear. Trimming removed 4 bases at V and 5 bases at J, with 17 bases between. CDR3 size: 16 residues. The germline V gene encodes CDR1 MNHEY and CDR2 SMNVEV (reference sequence). The DNA of the CDR3 is TGTGCCAGCAGTTCAAGGAGGTCATCCATCAATGAAAAACTGTTTTTT. Amino acids: CASSSRRSSINEKLFF.

Written as DNA, the CDR3 is TGTGCCAGCAGCCCTAGGGGGGATCGGAGCGCTGAAGCTTTCTTT. Translation gives CASSPRGDRSAEAFF. V gene TRBV7-2 combines with J gene TRBJ1-1; D possibly corresponds to TRBD1 (6 bases). CDR1 and CDR2 (germline): SGHTA, FQGNSA. The CDR3 consists of 15 residues. V was clipped by 5 bases and J by 6 bases, with 19 bases between them.

The V call is TRBV2, the J call TRBJ1-1; D perhaps matches TRBD1 (5 bases). Looked up from germline, CDR1 is SNHLY and CDR2 is FYNNEI. Trimming pared 8 bases from V and 4 bases from J, leaving 14 bases between. The CDR3 has 13 amino acids. DNA for the CDR3: TGTGCCAGCTCGCGGGACGCGGGCACTGAAGCTTTCTTT. This gives the protein CASSRDAGTEAFF.

This rearrangement joins TRBV9 to TRBJ2-7; no firm D call. From germline, CDR1 is SGDLS and CDR2 YYNGEE. The length of the CDR3 is 13 residues. V was cut by 2 bases and J by 2 bases, with 8 bases left in between. CDR3 nucleotide sequence: TGTGCCAGCAGCGTTGACGGCACCTACGAGCAGTACTTC. It is translated as CASSVDGTYEQYF.

This chain connects TRBV5-8 to TRBJ2-3, with 7 bases identical to TRBD1. Germline values: CDR1 SGHTS, CDR2 YDEGEE. This CDR3 region has 18 residues. Trimming at V came to 2 bases and at J to 3 bases, leaving 15 bases not matched to a gene. The CDR3 loop is CASSLGAVQGRGTDTQYF. DNA for the CDR3: TGTGCCAGCAGCTTAGGGGCAGTACAGGGGCGCGGGACAGATACGCAGTATTTT.

The chain employs TRBV9 and TRBJ2-1, with a weak D call TRBD2 (6 bases). Trimming removed 0 bases at V and 1 base at J, with 8 bases between. The CDR3 contains 15 residues. Per germline, CDR1 SGDLS and CDR2 YYNGEE. The CDR3 DNA reads as TGTGCCAGCAGCGTAGGAGGGAGGTCCTACAATGAGCAGTTCTTC. It specifies CASSVGGRSYNEQFF.

The chain is built from TRBV19 and TRBJ1-2; D remains ambiguous. This CDR3 contains 17 residues. Germline V gives CDR1 LNHDA, CDR2 SQIVND (reference sequence). Trimming left V 1 base short and J 4 bases short, with 19 bases between. DNA for the CDR3: TGTGCCAGTAGTATAGGGGGAATGCGGGTTCGGACCTATGGCTACACCTTC. It specifies CASSIGGMRVRTYGYTF.

This clone is a singleton in its sample. The chain combines TRBV15 with TRBJ2-1, with 7 bases fitting TRBD2. Germline CDR1 is LNHNV and CDR2 is YYDKDF (reference sequence). This CDR3 contains 17 residues. Trimming took 0 bases from V and 8 from J; bases not matched to a gene: 13. CDR3 protein: CATSRDRRASGTHEQFF. The CDR3 nucleotides read TGTGCCACCAGCAGAGATCGGAGGGCTAGCGGCACTCATGAGCAGTTCTTC.

The J gene is TRBJ2-3, the V gene TRBV9, with 9 bases identical to TRBD2. The germline gives CDR1 SGDLS, CDR2 YYNGEE. CDR3 length: 18 residues. With V trimmed by 4 bases and J by 10 bases, 22 bases remained unmatched. The CDR3 here is CASSWNPLAGFRVLPQYF. CDR3 nucleotide sequence: TGTGCCAGCAGCTGGAACCCCCTAGCGGGGTTTAGGGTGTTGCCGCAGTATTTT.